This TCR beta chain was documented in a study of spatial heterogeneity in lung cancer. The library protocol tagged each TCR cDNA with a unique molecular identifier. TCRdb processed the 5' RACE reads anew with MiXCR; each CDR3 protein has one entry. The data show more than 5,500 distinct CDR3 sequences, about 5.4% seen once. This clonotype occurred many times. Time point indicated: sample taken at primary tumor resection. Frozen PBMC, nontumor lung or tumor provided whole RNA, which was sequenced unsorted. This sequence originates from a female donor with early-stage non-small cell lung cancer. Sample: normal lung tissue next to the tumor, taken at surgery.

The CDR3 DNA is TGTGCCAGCAGTTTTTCGGGGACAGCCACTTACGAGCAGTACTTC. Its protein is CASSFSGTATYEQYF. The gene calls are TRBV27 and TRBJ2-7; TRBD1 aligns across 7 bases. The junction had 9 bases not matched to a gene; V was cut back by 3 bases and J by 4 bases. Germline V lookup: CDR1 MNHEY, CDR2 SMNVEV (reference sequence). The CDR3 covers 15 residues.